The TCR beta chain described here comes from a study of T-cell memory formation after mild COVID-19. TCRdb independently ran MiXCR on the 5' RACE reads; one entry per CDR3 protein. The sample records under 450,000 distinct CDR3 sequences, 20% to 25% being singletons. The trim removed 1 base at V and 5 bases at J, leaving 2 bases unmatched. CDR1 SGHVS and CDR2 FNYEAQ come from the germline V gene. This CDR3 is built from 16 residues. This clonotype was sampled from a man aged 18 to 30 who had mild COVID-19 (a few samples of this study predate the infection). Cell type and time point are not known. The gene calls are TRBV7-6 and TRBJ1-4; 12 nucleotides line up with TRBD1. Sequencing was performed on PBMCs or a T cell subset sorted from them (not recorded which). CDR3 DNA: TGTGCCAGCAGCTTAGGGGACAGGGGGCGGAATGAAAAACTGTTTTTT. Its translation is CASSLGDRGRNEKLFF.